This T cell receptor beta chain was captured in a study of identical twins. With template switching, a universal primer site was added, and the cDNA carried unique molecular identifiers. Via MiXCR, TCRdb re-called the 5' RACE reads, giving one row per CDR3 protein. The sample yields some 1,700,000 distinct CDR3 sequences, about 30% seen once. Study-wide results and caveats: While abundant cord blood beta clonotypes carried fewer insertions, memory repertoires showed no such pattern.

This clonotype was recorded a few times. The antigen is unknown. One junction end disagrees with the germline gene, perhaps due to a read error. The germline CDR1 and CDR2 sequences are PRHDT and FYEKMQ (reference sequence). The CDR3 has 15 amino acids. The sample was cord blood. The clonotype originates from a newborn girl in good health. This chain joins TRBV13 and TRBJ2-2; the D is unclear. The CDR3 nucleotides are TGTGCCAGCAGCCTAGGTCTGGGGAACACCGGGGAGCTGTTTTTT. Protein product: CASSLGLGNTGELFF.